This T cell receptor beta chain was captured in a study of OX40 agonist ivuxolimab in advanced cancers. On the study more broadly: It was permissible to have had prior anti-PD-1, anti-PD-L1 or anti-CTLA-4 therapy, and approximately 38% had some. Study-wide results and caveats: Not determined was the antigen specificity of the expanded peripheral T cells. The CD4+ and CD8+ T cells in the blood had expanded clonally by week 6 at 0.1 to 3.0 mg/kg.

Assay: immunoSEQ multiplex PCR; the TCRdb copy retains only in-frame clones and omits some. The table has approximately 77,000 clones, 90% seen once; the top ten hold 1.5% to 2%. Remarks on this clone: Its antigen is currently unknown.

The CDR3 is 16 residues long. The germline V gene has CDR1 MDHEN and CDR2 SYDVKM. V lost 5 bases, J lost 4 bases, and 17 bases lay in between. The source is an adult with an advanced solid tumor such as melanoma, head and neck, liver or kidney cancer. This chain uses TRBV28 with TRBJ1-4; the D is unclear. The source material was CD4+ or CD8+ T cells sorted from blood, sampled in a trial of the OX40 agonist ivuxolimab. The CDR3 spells CASSPRMSWVNEKLFF. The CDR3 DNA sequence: TGTGCCAGCAGTCCCCGTATGTCGTGGGTTAATGAAAAACTGTTTTTT.